This passage covers 21 T cell receptor beta chains from one sample sequenced in a study of early T cells in non-severe SARS-CoV-2 infection. TCRdb passed the 5' RACE reads through MiXCR, listing each CDR3 protein once. The sample includes over 9,000 distinct CDR3 sequences, around 5% of them seen just once. Sequenced sample: whole blood. These receptors all come from an adult who was a healthcare worker with PCR-confirmed SARS-CoV-2 infection or an uninfected control (not recorded which).

This clonotype has at least ten counts. The chain joins TRBV10-3 to TRBJ2-7; weak D call: TRBD2 (5 bases). CDR1 is ENHRY, CDR2 SYGVKD, per germline. CDR3 length equals 14 residues. Trimming left V 6 bases short and J 3 bases short, with 15 bases between. In DNA, the CDR3 is TGTGCCATCAGGGGAGAGGTTCCAGACTACGAGCAGTACTTC. This encodes CAIRGEVPDYEQYF.

In its sample, this clonotype was seen many times. The genes are TRBV6-1 and TRBJ1-1; TRBD1 is a possible D gene (6 bases). CDR3 length: 12 amino acids. Trimming shortened V by 7 bases and J by 5 bases, and 11 bases separated the two germline ends. Germline CDR1 MNHNS, CDR2 SASEGT. The CDR3 sequence is CASITGRTEAFF. CDR3 nucleotide sequence: TGTGCCAGCATTACAGGGAGGACTGAAGCTTTCTTT.

This clonotype was seen at least ten times. This chain connects TRBV11-3 to TRBJ1-3, with a weak D call TRBD1 (5 bases). This CDR3 has 15 amino acids. Germline V gene sequence: CDR1 SGHNT, CDR2 YENEEA. V dropped 5 bases and J dropped 0 bases, with 11 bases sitting between them. The CDR3 sequence is CASSIGRDSGNTIYF. CDR3 nucleotide sequence: TGTGCCAGCAGCATCGGCAGGGACTCTGGAAACACCATATATTTT.

A remark on this clonotype: This clone may be a read error of a much larger clone one base away. The rearrangement joins TRBV6-2 or TRBV6-3 to TRBJ2-1; no clear D. Germline assignment: CDR1 MNHEY and CDR2 SVGEGT. The CDR3 runs to 17 residues. In nucleotides, the CDR3 is TGTGCCAGCAGTTACTCTCCGGCGGCGAGCTCCTACAATGAGCAGATCTTC. It yields the protein CASSYSPAASSYNEQIF.

This clonotype was seen many times. This sequence joins TRBV29-1 and TRBJ2-7; 10 nucleotides match TRBD1. The junction had 2 bases not matched to a gene; V was cut back by 1 base and J by 5 bases. The CDR3 extends over 13 amino acids. Germline lookup yields CDR1 SQVTM and CDR2 ANQGSEA. In DNA, the CDR3 is TGCAGCGTTGAAGGACAGGGGGCCAACGAGCAGTACTTC. This translates into CSVEGQGANEQYF.

This clonotype was detected ten times or more. The chain carries TRBV5-8 and TRBJ2-3, with TRBD1 identical over 8 bases. V shed 6 bases, J shed 3 bases, and the junction held 6 bases outside the gene matches. This CDR3 contains 14 residues. The germline V gene has CDR1 SGHTS and CDR2 YDEGEE. Here the CDR3 reads CASIGRGPTDTQYF. The DNA of the CDR3 is TGTGCCAGCATTGGCAGGGGGCCGACAGATACGCAGTATTTT.

This clonotype was seen many times. The chain is built from TRBV29-1 and TRBJ2-3; possibly TRBD2 for D (5 bases). The germline V gene has CDR1 SQVTM and CDR2 ANQGSEA. The CDR3 totals 11 residues. V was trimmed by 8 bases and J by 8 bases, leaving 14 bases between them. The chain's CDR3 is CSLLLRGTQYF. The CDR3 nucleotides are TGCAGCCTATTACTCCGGGGTACGCAGTATTTT.

This clonotype is classed as medium-sized. This chain connects TRBV6-1 to TRBJ2-2; D is perhaps TRBD2 (6 bases). Trimming left V 4 bases short and J 4 bases short, with 10 bases between. The CDR3 consists of 14 residues. Germline values: CDR1 MNHNS, CDR2 SASEGT. The CDR3 is CASSVQEGTGELFF. CDR3 DNA: TGTGCCAGCAGTGTACAGGAGGGCACCGGGGAGCTGTTTTTT.

This clonotype was found a few times. CDR3 loop: CASSPQTGPGNTIYF. Here the CDR3 DNA reads TGTGCCAGCTCACCACAGACAGGGCCCGGAAACACCATATATTTT. This sequence joins TRBV18 and TRBJ1-3, with 7 bases identical to TRBD1. The CDR3 covers 15 residues. Germline V CDR1 and CDR2: KGHSH, LQKENI. The V and J ends lost 1 base and 4 bases, in that order; junction bases with no gene match: 4.

This clonotype is labeled as medium-sized. The chain uses TRBV7-6 and TRBJ2-1; D gene uncertain. CDR3 length: 14 residues. Germline V gene lookup returns CDR1 SGHVS and CDR2 FNYEAQ. V lost 6 bases and J 0 bases, leaving 9 bases between the germline ends. The CDR3 DNA follows: TGTGCCAGCAGTAGCCTTAGCTCCTACAATGAGCAGTTCTTC. Translating it yields CASSSLSSYNEQFF.

This clonotype was picked up many times. This chain joins TRBV14 and TRBJ1-1, with 9 bases fitting TRBD1. V shed 4 bases and J 5 bases; nucleotides not matched to a gene: 8. The germline CDR1 and CDR2 sequences are SGHDN and FVKESK. This CDR3 comprises 15 residues. Here the CDR3 reads CASSPRTGAMTEAFF. The CDR3 bases are TGTGCCAGCAGCCCCCGGACAGGGGCCATGACTGAAGCTTTCTTT.

This clonotype was found many times. CDR3 sequence (DNA): TGTGCCAGCAGCCCAACAGGGAAGTACGAAACCCAGTACTTC. Translating it yields CASSPTGKYETQYF. The V call is TRBV7-2, the J call TRBJ2-5; weak D call: TRBD1 (6 bases). Per germline, CDR1 SGHTA and CDR2 FQGNSA. V was clipped by 5 bases and J by 8 bases, with 18 bases between them. The CDR3 has 14 amino acids.

This clonotype is classed as medium-sized. CDR3 bases: TGTGCCAGTAGTACGACAGGATTCTTAGATGGACTGTTTTTT. Translating gives CASSTTGFLDGLFF. The rearrangement uses TRBV19 and TRBJ1-4; tentatively, D is TRBD1 (6 bases). Trimming took off 4 bases at V and 13 bases at J, with 19 bases between the two ends. Germline values: CDR1 LNHDA, CDR2 SQIVND (reference sequence). This CDR3 comprises 14 residues.

Judged by abundance, this clonotype is medium-sized. The chain has TRBV20-1 and TRBJ2-5; unclear D gene. The CDR3 covers 13 residues. Per the germline V gene, CDR1 is DFQATT and CDR2 is SNEGSKA (reference sequence). V lost 6 bases, J lost 2 bases, and 13 bases lay in between. The CDR3 DNA reads as TGCAGTGCCCCAACACGTGGACAAGAGACCCAGTACTTC. Amino acids: CSAPTRGQETQYF.

This clonotype counts as medium-sized. This rearrangement joins TRBV6-5 to TRBJ1-1; D might be TRBD1 (5 bases). Germline V gene sequence: CDR1 MNHEY, CDR2 SVGAGI. Trimming left V 7 bases short and J 0 bases short, with 15 bases between. The CDR3 has 15 amino acids. The CDR3 reads CASTNTGLMNTEAFF. In DNA form, the CDR3 reads TGTGCCAGCACCAACACGGGACTGATGAACACTGAAGCTTTCTTT.

This clonotype showed up many times. The V call is TRBV12-3 or TRBV12-4, the J call TRBJ2-7; D unresolved. Between the trimmed V and J ends, which lost 6 bases and 5 bases, there was a span of 11 bases. The CDR3 is 12 residues long. Here the CDR3 reads CASSPRKDEQYF. DNA of the CDR3: TGTGCCAGCAGCCCCCGGAAGGACGAGCAGTACTTC.

Ten or more counts support this clonotype. The rearrangement links TRBV27 to TRBJ2-1; TRBD2 matches 8 bases. This CDR3 contains 16 residues. The ends lost 3 bases at V and 4 bases at J; junction bases unmatched: 8. Per the germline V gene, CDR1 is MNHEY and CDR2 is SMNVEV (reference sequence). The CDR3 bases are TGTGCCAGCAGTTTCTTCACTAGCGGAGGGTACAATGAGCAGTTCTTC. Translating it yields CASSFFTSGGYNEQFF.

This clonotype is medium-sized within its sample. The chain uses TRBV30 and TRBJ1-2; the D gene is possibly TRBD1 (6 bases). Germline V gives CDR1 GTSNPN, CDR2 SVGIG (reference sequence). Trimming pared 4 bases from V and 5 bases from J, leaving 14 bases between. CDR3 size: 13 residues. CDR3 protein: CAWIRRTEYGYTF. The CDR3 DNA is TGTGCCTGGATCCGGAGGACAGAGTATGGCTACACCTTC. The full variable domain, with the rest looked up from reference TRBV30 and TRBJ1-2, is SQTIHQWPATLVQPVGSPLSLECTVEGTSNPNLYWYRQAAGRGLQLLFYSVGIGQISSEVPQNLSASRPQDRQFILSSKKLLLSDSGFYLCAWIRRTEYGYTFGSGTRLTVV.

This clonotype was picked up many times. This chain uses TRBV20-1 with TRBJ1-1, with a weak D call TRBD1 (5 bases). Trimming cost V 7 bases and J 7 bases, with 13 bases left between them. The germline CDR1 and CDR2 sequences are DFQATT and SNEGSKA (reference sequence). The CDR3 runs to 11 residues. CDR3 in amino acids: CSVARGREAFF. The CDR3 DNA reads as TGCAGTGTCGCACGGGGCCGTGAAGCTTTCTTT.

This clonotype was found many times. The rearrangement uses TRBV6-4 and TRBJ2-1, with D possibly TRBD1 on 5 matching bases. This CDR3 has 15 amino acids. Germline CDR1 MRHNA, CDR2 SNTAGT. V was cut by 0 bases and J by 7 bases, with 13 bases left in between. CDR3 protein: CASSDSPDSGNEQFF. The DNA for the CDR3 is TGTGCCAGCAGTGACTCGCCCGACAGTGGTAATGAGCAGTTCTTC.

There are many counts of this clonotype. The chain has TRBV5-8 and TRBJ1-5; D is perhaps TRBD1 (6 bases). The CDR3 spans 15 residues. Trimming took off 4 bases at V and 1 base at J, with 12 bases between the two ends. Germline CDR1 reads SGHTS; CDR2 reads YDEGEE. DNA for the CDR3: TGTGCCAGCAGCCAGGGGTTTTACAGCAATCAGCCCCAGCATTTT. Protein sequence: CASSQGFYSNQPQHF.